The 19 T cell receptor beta chains given below trace back to one sample, sequenced in a study of blood T cell repertoires in COVID-19. Sequencing used immunoSEQ multiplex PCR; TCRdb keeps in-frame clones, though not all of them. In the table there are some 120,000 clones, approximately 77% of which are singletons. Sequenced sample: peripheral blood. These receptor sequences come from a man older than 75 with acute or convalescent COVID-19.

This sequence joins TRBV4-1 and TRBJ2-5, with D perhaps TRBD2 (8 bases). Trimming pared 3 bases from V and 2 bases from J, leaving 19 bases between. The CDR3 is 17 residues long. Germline CDR1 and CDR2: MGHRA and YSYEKL. The CDR3 region is CASSHRGAGGPQETQYF. In DNA, the CDR3 is TGCGCCAGCAGCCACAGGGGGGCGGGGGGACCGCAAGAGACCCAGTACTTC.

This clone was counted between two and nine times. The chain employs TRBV24-1 and TRBJ1-5; unclear D gene. Germline V lookup: CDR1 KGHDR, CDR2 SFDVKD. V lost 0 bases and J 3 bases, leaving 17 bases between the germline ends. This CDR3 is 18 amino acids long. CDR3 loop: CATSDLPCSPRLNQPQHF. The CDR3 DNA reads TGTGCCACCAGTGATTTGCCATGTAGCCCGCGCCTCAATCAGCCCCAGCATTTT.

This clone has only one observation. This chain connects TRBV10-3 to TRBJ2-7; D unclear. There are 15 residues in the CDR3. The V gene lost 6 bases and the J gene lost 1 base, with 16 bases spanning the gap. Per germline, CDR1 ENHRY and CDR2 SYGVKD. CDR3 protein: CAISPTGVGSYEQYF. The DNA for the CDR3 is TGTGCCATCAGCCCTACTGGTGTCGGGTCCTACGAGCAGTACTTC.

The J gene is TRBJ2-3, the V gene TRBV24-1, with 9 bases lining up with TRBD1. Looked up from germline, CDR1 is KGHDR and CDR2 is SFDVKD. CDR3 length: 15 amino acids. Trimming took 4 bases from V and 3 from J; bases not matched to a gene: 4. In DNA form, the CDR3 reads TGTGCCACCAGTGACCCCGGGACAGGGACAGATACGCAGTATTTT. This translates into CATSDPGTGTDTQYF.

V and J are TRBV10-3 and TRBJ1-2; 8 bases are shared with TRBD1. Trimming took 6 bases from V and 5 from J; bases not matched to a gene: 8. From germline, CDR1 is ENHRY and CDR2 SYGVKD. CDR3 length equals 14 residues. This chain's CDR3 is CAIRPGQVVYGYTF. The CDR3 DNA reads TGTGCCATCAGGCCGGGACAGGTTGTGTATGGCTACACCTTC.

This chain joins TRBV14 and TRBJ1-2, with no clear D. The V and J ends lost 1 base and 8 bases respectively, with 11 bases between them. There are 13 residues in the CDR3. The V gene's germline CDR1 is SGHDN and CDR2 FVKESK. In nucleotides, the CDR3 is TGTGCCAGCAGCCAAGTCCCGTACCAGGGCTACACCTTC. Translated: CASSQVPYQGYTF.

The CDR3 loop is CASSEDRTGTDTQYF. CDR3 coding DNA: TGTGCCAGCAGTGAGGATCGGACAGGCACAGATACGCAGTATTTT. The genes are TRBV2 and TRBJ2-3; possibly TRBD1 for D (6 bases). The CDR3 totals 15 residues. V lost 3 bases and J 1 base, leaving 11 bases between the germline ends. Per the germline V gene, CDR1 is SNHLY and CDR2 is FYNNEI.

The chain recombines TRBV28 with TRBJ1-5; 10 bases line up with TRBD1. CDR1 and CDR2 (germline): MDHEN, SYDVKM. This CDR3 contains 13 residues. V dropped 8 bases and J dropped 6; count of bases not matched to a gene: 4. The DNA of the CDR3 is TGTGCCAGCCTGACAGGGGGCACTCAGCCCCAGCATTTT. Translated, it gives CASLTGGTQPQHF. Using reference TRBV28 and TRBJ1-5 for the parts outside the CDR3, the full variable domain is DVKVTQSSRYLVKRTGEKVFLECVQDMDHENMFWYRQDPGLGLRLIYFSYDVKMKEKGDIPEGYSVSREKKERFSLILESASTNQTSMYLCASLTGGTQPQHFGDGTRLSIL.

J is TRBJ2-7 and V is TRBV6-5; unclear D gene. Deletions cut 0 bases from V and 3 bases from J, with 6 bases between. The germline V gene encodes CDR1 MNHEY and CDR2 SVGAGI. The CDR3 extends over 13 amino acids. The CDR3 is CASSYSRNYEQYF. The CDR3 DNA is TGTGCCAGCAGTTACTCGCGGAACTACGAGCAGTACTTC.

The rearrangement joins TRBV9 to TRBJ2-2; D is unclear. With 0 bases removed from V and 2 bases from J, the gap between germline ends came to 14 bases. Germline V lookup: CDR1 SGDLS, CDR2 YYNGEE. The CDR3 runs 17 residues. CDR3 loop: CASSVGRLGSNTGELFF. In DNA, the CDR3 is TGTGCCAGCAGCGTAGGAAGGCTAGGTAGCAACACCGGGGAGCTGTTTTTT.

The chain employs TRBV6-6 and TRBJ1-2, with TRBD1 identical over 10 bases. V dropped 4 bases and J dropped 8; count of bases not matched to a gene: 10. Per germline, CDR1 MNHNY and CDR2 SVGAGI (reference sequence). The CDR3 consists of 15 residues. For the CDR3, the DNA is TGTGCCAGCAGTTTCCCTGGACAGGGGGTAGAAGGCTACACCTTC. This translates into CASSFPGQGVEGYTF.

The V and J genes are TRBV11-2 and TRBJ2-1; 8 bases align to TRBD2. The length of the CDR3 is 13 residues. From germline, CDR1 is SGHAT and CDR2 FQNNGV. After removal of 5 bases from V and 10 bases from J, the junction contained 7 bases not matched to a gene. The CDR3 DNA reads as TGTGCCAGCAGCCCCGGGGGGGAGGGGGAGCAGTTCTTC. Translating gives CASSPGGEGEQFF.

The CDR3 region is CASSLRAGMSSPLHF. The CDR3 region has the DNA TGTGCCAGCAGTTTAAGGGCAGGGATGAGTTCACCCCTCCACTTT. This chain uses TRBV28 with TRBJ1-6; D might be TRBD1 (5 bases). The CDR3 loop spans 15 amino acids. The germline V gene has CDR1 MDHEN and CDR2 SYDVKM. V was shortened by 2 bases and J by 9 bases, with 14 bases between the two germline ends.

The chain uses TRBV11-2 and TRBJ2-6, with TRBD2 as a possible D gene (6 bases). Germline V gene data show CDR1 as SGHAT and CDR2 as FQNNGV. V dropped 5 bases and J dropped 0 bases, with 8 bases sitting between them. The length of the CDR3 is 15 residues. As DNA, the CDR3 is TGTGCCAGCAGCCCCGGGGGCTCTGGGGCCAACGTCCTGACTTTC. Its protein is CASSPGGSGANVLTF.

The chain recombines TRBV28 with TRBJ2-3; 10 positions match TRBD2. CDR3 length: 14 amino acids. V trimming: 5 bases; J trimming: 3 bases; junction bases outside the gene matches: 2. CDR1 and CDR2 from the germline V gene are MDHEN and SYDVKM. The chain's CDR3 is CASSSGGATDTQYF. In DNA, the CDR3 is TGTGCCAGCAGTAGCGGGGGGGCAACAGATACGCAGTATTTT. Filled out from reference TRBV28 and TRBJ2-3, the complete variable domain reads DVKVTQSSRYLVKRTGEKVFLECVQDMDHENMFWYRQDPGLGLRLIYFSYDVKMKEKGDIPEGYSVSREKKERFSLILESASTNQTSMYLCASSSGGATDTQYFGPGTRLTVL.

This clone has a single count. The rearrangement uses TRBV29-1 and TRBJ2-7, with 14 bases lining up with TRBD2. The CDR3 runs to 14 residues. The V gene's germline CDR1 is SQVTM and CDR2 ANQGSEA. J gave up 7 bases and V 5 bases, and 7 bases lay outside the gene matches. CDR3 region: CSVSGLAGGGEQYF. Here the CDR3 DNA reads TGCAGCGTTAGCGGACTAGCGGGGGGAGGAGAGCAGTACTTC.

In its sample, this clone was seen once. The chain links TRBV12-3 or TRBV12-4 to TRBJ1-2, with D perhaps matching TRBD1 (5 bases). Trimming stripped 2 bases from V and 4 bases from J, with 8 bases between. The CDR3 has 13 amino acids. This chain's CDR3 is CASSLQGSYGYTF. The CDR3 DNA sequence: TGTGCCAGCAGTTTACAGGGTTCCTATGGCTACACCTTC.

The V gene is TRBV29-1, the J gene TRBJ1-3; TRBD1 matches at 9 bases. CDR1 SQVTM and CDR2 ANQGSEA come from the germline V gene. Trimming took 5 bases from V and 2 from J; bases not matched to a gene: 4. The CDR3 is 14 residues long. Written as DNA, the CDR3 is TGCAGCGTTAGTACAGGGGGCGCTGGAAACACCATATATTTT. Translation: CSVSTGGAGNTIYF.

This chain links TRBV29-1 with TRBJ2-2; no definite D call. CDR1 and CDR2 (germline): SQVTM, ANQGSEA. This CDR3 is built from 11 residues. V shed 4 bases and J shed 3 bases, with 3 bases lying between them. CDR3 coding DNA: TGCAGCGTTGCATACACCGGGGAGCTGTTTTTT. Its protein product is CSVAYTGELFF.